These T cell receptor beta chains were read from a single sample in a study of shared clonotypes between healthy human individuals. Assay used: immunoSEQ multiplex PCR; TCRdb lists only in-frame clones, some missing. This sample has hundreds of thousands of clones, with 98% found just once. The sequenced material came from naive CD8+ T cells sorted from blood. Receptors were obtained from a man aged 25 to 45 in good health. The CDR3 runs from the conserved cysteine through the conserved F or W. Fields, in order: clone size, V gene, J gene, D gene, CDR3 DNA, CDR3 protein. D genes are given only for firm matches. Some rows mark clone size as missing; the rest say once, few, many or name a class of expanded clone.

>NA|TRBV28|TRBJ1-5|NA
TGTGCCAGCACCAGGGCGCTCCAAGGTCAGCCCCAGCATTTT
CASTRALQGQPQHF
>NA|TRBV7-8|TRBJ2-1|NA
TGTGCCAGCAGCTTCATAGCGGTAAGGGATGAGCAGTTCTTC
CASSFIAVRDEQFF
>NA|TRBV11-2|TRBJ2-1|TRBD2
TGTGCCAGCAGCTTATTCCCCGCGACTAGCGGGATGGGTGAGCAGTTCTTC
CASSLFPATSGMGEQFF
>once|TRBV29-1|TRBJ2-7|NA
TGCAGCGTTGTATCAGGGAACTACGGGCAGTACTTC
CSVVSGNYGQYF
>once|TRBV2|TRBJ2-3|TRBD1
TGTGCCAGCAGTGGGGAAAGGGACAGGGATTTTGGCACAGATACGCAGTATTTT
CASSGERDRDFGTDTQYF
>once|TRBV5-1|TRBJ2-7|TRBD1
TGCGCCAGCAGCTTGGGGGAACAGGGGGCCTCCTACGAGCAGTACTTC
CASSLGEQGASYEQYF
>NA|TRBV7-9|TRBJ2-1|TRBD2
TGTGCCAGCCCGGGACTAGCCTCTACCGCATTGGGCAATGAGCAGTTCTTC
CASPGLASTALGNEQFF
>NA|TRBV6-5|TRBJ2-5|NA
TGTGCCAGCAGTTACTTGGCAAAAGAGACCCAGTACTTC
CASSYLAKETQYF
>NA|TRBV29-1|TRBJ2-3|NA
TGCAGCGTTGGTACAGGCCCCCCGCGGGATACGCAGTATTTT
CSVGTGPPRDTQYF
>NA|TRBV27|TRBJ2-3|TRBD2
TGTGCCAGCCTAGCGGGAGCGGGCACAGATACGCAGTATTTT
CASLAGAGTDTQYF
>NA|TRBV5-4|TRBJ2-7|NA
TGTGCCAGCAGCTTTGGGGAAGGGGCCGCCTTCTACGAGCAGTACTTC
CASSFGEGAAFYEQYF
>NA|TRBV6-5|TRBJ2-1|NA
TGTGCCAGCAGTTACAGCGGAGTCCATGAGCAGTTCTTC
CASSYSGVHEQFF
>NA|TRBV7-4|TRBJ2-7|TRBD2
TGTGCCAGCAGCTTAGCGGGACTAGCGCCCATATGCTACGAGCAGTACTTC
CASSLAGLAPICYEQYF
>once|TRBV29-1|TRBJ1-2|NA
TGCAGCGTCGGAATGAAAAACTATGGCTACACCTTC
CSVGMKNYGYTF
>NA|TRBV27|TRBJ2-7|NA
TGTGCCAGCGGGCAAGCCTACGAGCAGTACTTC
CASGQAYEQYF
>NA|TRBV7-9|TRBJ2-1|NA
TGTGCCAGTGAGGAGGGCCCACATTTTGAGCAGTTCTTC
CASEEGPHFEQFF
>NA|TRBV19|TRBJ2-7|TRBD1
TGTGCCAGTAGTAGACAGGGGGCGAGGTACGAGCAGTACTTC
CASSRQGARYEQYF
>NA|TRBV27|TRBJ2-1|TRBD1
TGTGCCAGCAGTATAACAGGGGGAGGTGAGCAGTTCTTC
CASSITGGGEQFF
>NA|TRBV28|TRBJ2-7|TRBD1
TGTGCCAGCAGTCGGGACAGGGGGCCGGACGAGCAGTACTTC
CASSRDRGPDEQYF
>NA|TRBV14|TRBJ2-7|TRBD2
TGTGCCAGCAGCCAGCCGAGTGTGGCGGGGGACTACGAGCAGTACTTC
CASSQPSVAGDYEQYF
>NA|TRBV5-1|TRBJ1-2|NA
TGCGCCAGCAGCTTAAGCAGGGGAGGGACCGTAGGCGGCTACACCTTC
CASSLSRGGTVGGYTF
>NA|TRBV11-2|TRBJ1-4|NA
TGTGCCAGCAGCTTGACGGTGCCTAATGAAAAACTGTTTTTT
CASSLTVPNEKLFF
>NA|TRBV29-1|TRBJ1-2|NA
TGCAGCGCCTACGTTCCGGGAGGTATAAACTATGGCTACACCTTC
CSAYVPGGINYGYTF
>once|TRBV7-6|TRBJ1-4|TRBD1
TGTGCCAGCAGCGAGACAGGGAATAATGAAAAACTGTTTTTT
CASSETGNNEKLFF
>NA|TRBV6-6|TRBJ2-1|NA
TGTGCCAGCAGTTACGTAGTGGCCTCCAATGAGCAGTTCTTC
CASSYVVASNEQFF
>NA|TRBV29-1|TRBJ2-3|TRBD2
TGCAGCGTTGAACCGGGTACTAGCGGGAGAGGCACAGATACGCAGTATTTT
CSVEPGTSGRGTDTQYF
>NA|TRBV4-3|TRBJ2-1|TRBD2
TGCGCCAGCAGCCATGGGACTAGCGGTTCCTACAATGAGCAGTTCTTC
CASSHGTSGSYNEQFF
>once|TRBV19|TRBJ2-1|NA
TGTGCCAGTAGTATTTTACCAGCAGGGGAGCAGTTCTTC
CASSILPAGEQFF
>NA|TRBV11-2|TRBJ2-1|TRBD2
TGTGCCAGCAGCTCCGGACTAGCGGTCAATGAGCAGTTCTTC
CASSSGLAVNEQFF
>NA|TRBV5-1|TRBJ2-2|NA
TGCGCCAGCAGCTTGCGGGGTCCTGGGACCGGGGAGCTGTTTTTT
CASSLRGPGTGELFF
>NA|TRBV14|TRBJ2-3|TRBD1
TGTGCCAGCAGCCAAGAGGGTTGGACAGGAGATAGCACAGATACGCAGTATTTT
CASSQEGWTGDSTDTQYF
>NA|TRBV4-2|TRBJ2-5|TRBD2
TGTGCCAGCAGCCAAGAAGTCCTAGCGGAGGAAGAGACCCAGTACTTC
CASSQEVLAEEETQYF
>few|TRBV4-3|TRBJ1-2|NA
TGCGCCAGCAGCCAAGATGTTGTCGGGGGACTGAACTATGGCTACACCTTC
CASSQDVVGGLNYGYTF
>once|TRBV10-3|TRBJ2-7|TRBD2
TGTGCCATCAGCTGGCGGGAGGGACAAAACTACGAGCAGTACTTC
CAISWREGQNYEQYF
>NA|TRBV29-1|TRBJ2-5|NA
TGCAGCGTTTGGGGCCGAGGGACCCAGTACTTC
CSVWGRGTQYF
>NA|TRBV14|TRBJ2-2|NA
TGTGCCAGCAGCCGCTCGGGTGGGCTCGGGGAGCTGTTTTTT
CASSRSGGLGELFF
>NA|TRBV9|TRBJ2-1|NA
TGTGCCAGCAGCGCAGAACTAGTCCATGAGCAGTTCTTC
CASSAELVHEQFF
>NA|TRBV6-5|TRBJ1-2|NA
TGTGCCAGCAGTTACTCTTCCAGTAATGGCTACACCTTC
CASSYSSSNGYTF
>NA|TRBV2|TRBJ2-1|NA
TGTGCCAGCAGTGATCCCGCTTTAAGCTCCTACAATGAGCAGTTCTTC
CASSDPALSSYNEQFF
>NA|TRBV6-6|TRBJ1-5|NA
TGTGCCAGCACCCACAGCCCCAATCAGCCCCAGCATTTT
CASTHSPNQPQHF
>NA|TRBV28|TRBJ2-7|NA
TGTGCCAGCAGGCTGACAGGAGTCTACGAGCAGTACTTC
CASRLTGVYEQYF
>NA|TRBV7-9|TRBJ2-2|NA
TGTGCCAGCAGCTTAGCCGTAGGAGGGACTGCCGCCCGGGAGCTGTTTTTT
CASSLAVGGTAARELFF
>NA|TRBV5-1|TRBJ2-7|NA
TGCGCCAGCAGCTTGACCTTCGATGAGCAGTACTTC
CASSLTFDEQYF
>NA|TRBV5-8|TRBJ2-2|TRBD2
TGTGCCAGCAGCTTTTTAGCGGGAGGGCACACCGGGGAGCTGTTTTTT
CASSFLAGGHTGELFF
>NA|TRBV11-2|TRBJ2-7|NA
TGTGCCAGCAGTCAAGTTGGCGAGAGACCCTACGAGCAGTACTTC
CASSQVGERPYEQYF
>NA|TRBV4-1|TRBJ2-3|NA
TGCGCCAGCAGCCAAGATTCAGCAGGGAGGATGGGGCAGTATTTT
CASSQDSAGRMGQYF
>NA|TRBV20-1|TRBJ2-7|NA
TGCAGTGCTACGGAGTCTTACGAGCAGTACTTC
CSATESYEQYF